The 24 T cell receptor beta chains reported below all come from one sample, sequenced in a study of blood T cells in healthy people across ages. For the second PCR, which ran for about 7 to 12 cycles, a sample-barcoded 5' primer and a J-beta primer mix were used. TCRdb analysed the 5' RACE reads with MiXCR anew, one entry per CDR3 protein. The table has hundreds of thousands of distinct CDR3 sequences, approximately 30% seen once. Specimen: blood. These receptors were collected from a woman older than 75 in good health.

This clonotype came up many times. The chain's CDR3 is CASSFYSANYEQYF. The CDR3 DNA reads TGTGCCAGCAGTTTCTACTCGGCCAACTACGAGCAGTACTTC. V and J are TRBV12-3 or TRBV12-4 and TRBJ2-7; D uncertain. Trimming removed 3 bases from V and 3 bases from J, with 12 bases in between. This CDR3 is built from 14 residues.

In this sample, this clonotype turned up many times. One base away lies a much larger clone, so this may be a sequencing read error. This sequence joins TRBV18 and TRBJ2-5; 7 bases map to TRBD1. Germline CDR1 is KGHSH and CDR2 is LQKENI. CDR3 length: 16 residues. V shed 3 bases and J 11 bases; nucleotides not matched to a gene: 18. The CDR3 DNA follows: TGTGCCAGCTCACCCCAGGACAGGACAAGGTCAAATGAGCAGTACTTC. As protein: CASSPQDRTRSNEQYF.

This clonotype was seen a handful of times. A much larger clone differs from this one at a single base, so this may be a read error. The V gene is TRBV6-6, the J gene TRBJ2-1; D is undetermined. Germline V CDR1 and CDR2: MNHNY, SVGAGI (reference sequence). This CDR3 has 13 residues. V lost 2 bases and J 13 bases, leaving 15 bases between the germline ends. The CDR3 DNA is TGTGCCAGCAGTTACCGGTTACGTGAGACCCAGTTCTTC. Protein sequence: CASSYRLRETQFF.

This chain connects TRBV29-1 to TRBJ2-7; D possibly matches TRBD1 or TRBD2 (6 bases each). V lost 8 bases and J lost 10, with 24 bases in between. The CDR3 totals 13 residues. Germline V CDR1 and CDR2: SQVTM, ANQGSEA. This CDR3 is CSTPRGGFEAQYF. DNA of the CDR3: TGCAGCACCCCGAGAGGGGGGTTTGAGGCCCAGTACTTC.

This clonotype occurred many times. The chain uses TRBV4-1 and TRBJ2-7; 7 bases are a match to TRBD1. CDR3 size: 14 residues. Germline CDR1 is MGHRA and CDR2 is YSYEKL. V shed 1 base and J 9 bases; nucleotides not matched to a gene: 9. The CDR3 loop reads CASSQVVGQPPQYF. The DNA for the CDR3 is TGCGCCAGCAGCCAAGTGGTGGGACAGCCCCCGCAGTACTTC.

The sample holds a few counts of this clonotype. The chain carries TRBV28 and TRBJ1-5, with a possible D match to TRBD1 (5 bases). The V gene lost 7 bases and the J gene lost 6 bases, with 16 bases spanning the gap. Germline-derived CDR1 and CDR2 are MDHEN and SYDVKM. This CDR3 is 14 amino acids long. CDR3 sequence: CASTLWGVSQPQHF. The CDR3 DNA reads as TGTGCCAGCACCTTGTGGGGGGTAAGTCAGCCCCAGCATTTT. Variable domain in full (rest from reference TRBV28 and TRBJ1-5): DVKVTQSSRYLVKRTGEKVFLECVQDMDHENMFWYRQDPGLGLRLIYFSYDVKMKEKGDIPEGYSVSREKKERFSLILESASTNQTSMYLCASTLWGVSQPQHFGDGTRLSIL.

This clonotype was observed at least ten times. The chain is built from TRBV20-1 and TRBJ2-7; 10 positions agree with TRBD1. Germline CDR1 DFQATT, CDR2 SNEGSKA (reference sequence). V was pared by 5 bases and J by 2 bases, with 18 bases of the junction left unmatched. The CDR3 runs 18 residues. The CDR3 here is CSAGGTGARVGGTYEQYF. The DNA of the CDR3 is TGCAGTGCTGGTGGGACAGGGGCGAGGGTGGGGGGTACCTACGAGCAGTACTTC.

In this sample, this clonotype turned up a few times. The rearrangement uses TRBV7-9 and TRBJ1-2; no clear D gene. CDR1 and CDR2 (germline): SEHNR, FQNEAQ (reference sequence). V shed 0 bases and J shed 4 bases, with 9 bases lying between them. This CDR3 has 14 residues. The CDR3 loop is CASSLADLIYGYTF. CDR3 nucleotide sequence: TGTGCCAGCAGCTTAGCCGATCTCATCTATGGCTACACCTTC.

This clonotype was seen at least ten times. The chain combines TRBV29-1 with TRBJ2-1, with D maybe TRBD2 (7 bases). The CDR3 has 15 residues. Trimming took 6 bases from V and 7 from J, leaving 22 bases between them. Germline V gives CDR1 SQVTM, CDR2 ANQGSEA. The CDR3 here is CSVPLGAGAENEQFF. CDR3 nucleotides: TGCAGCGTCCCCCTGGGCGCGGGGGCAGAGAATGAGCAGTTCTTC.

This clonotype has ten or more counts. CDR3 in amino acids: CASSITPLSSYEQYF. The CDR3 coding sequence is TGTGCCAGCAGCATAACCCCTTTAAGCTCCTACGAGCAGTACTTC. The rearrangement joins TRBV7-6 to TRBJ2-7; D is unresolved. Germline lookup yields CDR1 SGHVS and CDR2 FNYEAQ. The CDR3 contains 15 residues. V lost 5 bases to trimming and J lost 0 bases, with 14 bases between them. The complete variable domain, with remaining parts taken from reference TRBV7-6 and TRBJ2-7, reads GAGVSQSPRYKVTKRGQDVALRCDPISGHVSLYWYRQALGQGPEFLTYFNYEAQQDKSGLPNDRFSAERPEGSISTLTIQRTEQRDSAMYRCASSITPLSSYEQYFGPGTRLTVT.

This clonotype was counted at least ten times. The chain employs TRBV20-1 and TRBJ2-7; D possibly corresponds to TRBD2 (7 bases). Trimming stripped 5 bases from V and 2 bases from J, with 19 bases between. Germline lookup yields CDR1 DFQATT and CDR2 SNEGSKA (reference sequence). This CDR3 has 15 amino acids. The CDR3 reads CSALDGGPLTYEQYF. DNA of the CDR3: TGCAGTGCTCTCGACGGGGGGCCGTTAACCTACGAGCAGTACTTC.

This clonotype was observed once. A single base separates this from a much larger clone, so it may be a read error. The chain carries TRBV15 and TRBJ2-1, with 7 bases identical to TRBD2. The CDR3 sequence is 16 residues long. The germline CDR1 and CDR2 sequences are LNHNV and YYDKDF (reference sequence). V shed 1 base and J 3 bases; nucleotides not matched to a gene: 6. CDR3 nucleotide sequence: TGTGCCACCAGCAGAGTTAACCCGGGGGGCTACAATGAGCAGTTCTTC. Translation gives CATSRVNPGGYNEQFF.

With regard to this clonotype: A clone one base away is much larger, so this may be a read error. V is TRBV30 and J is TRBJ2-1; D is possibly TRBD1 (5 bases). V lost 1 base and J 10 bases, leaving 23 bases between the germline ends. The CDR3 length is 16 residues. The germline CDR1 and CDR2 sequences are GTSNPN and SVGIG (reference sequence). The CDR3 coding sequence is TGTGCCTGGAGTGGGTGGACACTCGCCACAACGAGCGAGCAGTTCTTC. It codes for CAWSGWTLATTSEQFF.

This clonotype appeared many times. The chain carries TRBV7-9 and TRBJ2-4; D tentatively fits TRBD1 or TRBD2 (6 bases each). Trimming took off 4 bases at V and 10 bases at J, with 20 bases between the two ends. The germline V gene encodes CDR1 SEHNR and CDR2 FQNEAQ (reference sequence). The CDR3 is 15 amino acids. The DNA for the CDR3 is TGTGCCAGCAGCTCAACAGGGATTCTTGGGGGGATTCAGTACTTC. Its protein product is CASSSTGILGGIQYF.

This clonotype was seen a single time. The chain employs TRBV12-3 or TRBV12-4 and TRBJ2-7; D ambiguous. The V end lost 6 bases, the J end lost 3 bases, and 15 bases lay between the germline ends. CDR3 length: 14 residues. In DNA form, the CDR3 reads TGTGCCAGCAGCCCCCCAGGCCTAATCTACGAGCAGTACTTC. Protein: CASSPPGLIYEQYF.

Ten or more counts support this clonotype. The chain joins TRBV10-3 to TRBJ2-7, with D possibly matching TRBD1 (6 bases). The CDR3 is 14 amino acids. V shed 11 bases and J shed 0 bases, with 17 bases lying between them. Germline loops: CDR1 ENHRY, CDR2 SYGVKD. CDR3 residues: CAVDSGASSYEQYF. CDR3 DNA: TGTGCCGTCGACTCAGGGGCGAGCTCCTACGAGCAGTACTTC.

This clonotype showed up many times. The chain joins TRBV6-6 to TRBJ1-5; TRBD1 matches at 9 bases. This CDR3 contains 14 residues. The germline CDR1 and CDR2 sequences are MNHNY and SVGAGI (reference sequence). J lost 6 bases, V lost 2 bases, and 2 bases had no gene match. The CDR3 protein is CASSYTGGSQPQHF. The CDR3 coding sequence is TGTGCCAGCAGTTACACAGGGGGCTCTCAGCCCCAGCATTTT.

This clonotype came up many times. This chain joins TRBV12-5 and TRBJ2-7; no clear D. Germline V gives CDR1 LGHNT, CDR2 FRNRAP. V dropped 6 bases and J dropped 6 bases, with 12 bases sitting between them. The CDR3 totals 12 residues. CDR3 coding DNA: TGTGCTAGTGGCCCGACACTTGGCGAGCAGTACTTC. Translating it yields CASGPTLGEQYF.

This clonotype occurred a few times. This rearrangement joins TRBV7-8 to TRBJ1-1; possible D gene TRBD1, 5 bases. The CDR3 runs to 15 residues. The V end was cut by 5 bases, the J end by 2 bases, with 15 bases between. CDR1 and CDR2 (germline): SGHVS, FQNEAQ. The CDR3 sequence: CASSRNRGSNTEAFF. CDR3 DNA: TGTGCCAGCAGCCGCAACCGGGGCAGTAACACTGAAGCTTTCTTT.

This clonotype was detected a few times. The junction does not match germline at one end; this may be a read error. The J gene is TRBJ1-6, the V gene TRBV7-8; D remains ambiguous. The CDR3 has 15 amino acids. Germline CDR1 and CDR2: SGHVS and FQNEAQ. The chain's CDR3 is CASSFSTDHKSPLHF. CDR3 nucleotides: TGTGCCAGCAGCTTTTCTACGGACCATAAATCACCCCTCCACTTT.

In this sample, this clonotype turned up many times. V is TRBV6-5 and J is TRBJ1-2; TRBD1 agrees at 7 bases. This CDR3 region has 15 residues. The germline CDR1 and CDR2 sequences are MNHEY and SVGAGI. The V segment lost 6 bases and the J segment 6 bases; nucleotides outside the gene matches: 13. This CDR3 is CASSPEAGTVHGYTF. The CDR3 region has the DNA TGTGCCAGCAGCCCCGAGGCCGGGACAGTCCATGGCTACACCTTC.

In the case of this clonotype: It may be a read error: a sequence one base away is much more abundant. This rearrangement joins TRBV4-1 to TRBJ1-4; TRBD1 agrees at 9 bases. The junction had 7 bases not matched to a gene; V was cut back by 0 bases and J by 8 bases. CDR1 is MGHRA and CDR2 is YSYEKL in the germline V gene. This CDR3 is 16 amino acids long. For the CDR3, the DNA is TGCGCCAGCAGCCAAGAATCCGGGACAGGGAGCGAAAAACTGTTTTTT. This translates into CASSQESGTGSEKLFF.

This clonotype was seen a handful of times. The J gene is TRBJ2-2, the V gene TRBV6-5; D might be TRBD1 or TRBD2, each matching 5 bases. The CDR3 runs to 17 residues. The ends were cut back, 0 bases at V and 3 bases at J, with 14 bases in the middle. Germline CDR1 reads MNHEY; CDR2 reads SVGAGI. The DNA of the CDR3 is TGTGCCAGCAGTTACTCGGGGGTTCTGCTGGACACCGGGGAGCTGTTTTTT. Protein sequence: CASSYSGVLLDTGELFF.

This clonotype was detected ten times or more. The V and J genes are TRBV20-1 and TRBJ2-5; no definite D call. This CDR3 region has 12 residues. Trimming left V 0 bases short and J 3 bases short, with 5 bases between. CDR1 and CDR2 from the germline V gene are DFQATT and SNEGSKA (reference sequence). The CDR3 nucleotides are TGCAGTGCTAGAGACTACGAAGAGACCCAGTACTTC. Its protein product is CSARDYEETQYF.